Listed here are 14 T cell receptor beta chains from one sample, sequenced in a study of blood T cell repertoires in COVID-19. Generated by immunoSEQ multiplex PCR, the TCRdb table keeps only in-frame clones and is missing some. The table lists roughly 410,000 clones, approximately 89% of them singletons. Material: peripheral blood. The receptors derive from a woman aged 40 to 50 with COVID-19, enrolled during active disease.

The V gene is TRBV5-6, the J gene TRBJ1-5; 10 positions agree with TRBD1. Trimming at V came to 4 bases and at J to 2 bases, leaving 3 bases not matched to a gene. Germline CDR1 reads SGHDT; CDR2 reads YYEEEE. The CDR3 sequence is 15 residues long. In DNA, the CDR3 is TGTGCCAGCAGCGCGACAGGGGGCGGCAATCAGCCCCAGCATTTT. This translates into CASSATGGGNQPQHF.

CDR3 sequence (DNA): TGTGCCAGCAGCTTAGTACGGGGACAGAACTATGGCTACACCTTC. Amino acids: CASSLVRGQNYGYTF. This sequence joins TRBV7-2 and TRBJ1-2; 7 bases agree with TRBD1. Losses at the gene ends were 1 base for V and 2 bases for J; bases not matched to a gene: 4. The CDR3 sequence is 15 residues long. Germline V gives CDR1 SGHTA, CDR2 FQGNSA. The full variable domain, with the rest looked up from reference TRBV7-2 and TRBJ1-2, is GAGVSQSPSNKVTEKGKDVELRCDPISGHTALYWYRQSLGQGLEFLIYFQGNSAPDKSGLPSDRFSAERTGGSVSTLTIQRTQQEDSAVYLCASSLVRGQNYGYTFGSGTRLTVV.

This clone was observed a single time. This sequence joins TRBV7-3 and TRBJ2-1; no clear D gene. With 6 bases removed from V and 2 bases from J, the gap between germline ends came to 11 bases. The germline V gene encodes CDR1 SGHTA and CDR2 FQGTGA. The CDR3 is 14 amino acids. The CDR3 DNA reads TGTGCCAGCAGGCCTGACAAGACCTACAATGAGCAGTTCTTC. This translates into CASRPDKTYNEQFF.

V is TRBV5-1 and J is TRBJ2-1; 12 nucleotides match TRBD2. Trimming removed 1 base from V and 9 bases from J; junction bases left unmatched: 5. CDR1 SGHRS and CDR2 YFSETQ come from the germline V gene. This CDR3 contains 15 residues. DNA for the CDR3: TGCGCCAGCAGCTTGTCGACTAGCGGGAGTGGTGAGCAGTTCTTC. Translating gives CASSLSTSGSGEQFF.

This clone was seen a few times. The chain has TRBV18 and TRBJ1-2; TRBD1 is a possible D gene (6 bases). This CDR3 is 14 amino acids long. Germline loops: CDR1 KGHSH, CDR2 LQKENI. V was shortened by 2 bases and J by 3 bases, with 10 bases between the two germline ends. In DNA, the CDR3 is TGTGCCAGCTCACCATCAGGGGTGTACTATGGCTACACCTTC. Translating it yields CASSPSGVYYGYTF. The full variable domain, its missing parts supplied by reference TRBV18 and TRBJ1-2, is NAGVMQNPRHLVRRRGQEARLRCSPMKGHSHVYWYRQLPEEGLKFMVYLQKENIIDESGMPKERFSAEFPKEGPSILRIQQVVRGDSAAYFCASSPSGVYYGYTFGSGTRLTVV.

The rearrangement uses TRBV19 and TRBJ2-2; TRBD1 matches 7 bases. CDR3 length: 16 amino acids. Trimming took 7 bases from V and 3 from J; bases not matched to a gene: 11. CDR1 and CDR2 (germline): LNHDA, SQIVND (reference sequence). The CDR3 region has the DNA TGTGCCAGTATGGGACAGACAAAAGGGTACACCGGGGAGCTGTTTTTT. Its translation is CASMGQTKGYTGELFF.

The V gene is TRBV7-2, the J gene TRBJ2-7, with 9 bases matching TRBD1. This CDR3 comprises 15 residues. The junction had 4 bases not matched to a gene; V was cut back by 2 bases and J by 2 bases. Germline-derived CDR1 and CDR2 are SGHTA and FQGNSA. CDR3 DNA: TGTGCCAGCAGCTTACGGGGGGACAGGGCCTACGAGCAGTACTTC. This gives the protein CASSLRGDRAYEQYF. Full variable domain (rest looked up from reference TRBV7-2 and TRBJ2-7): GAGVSQSPSNKVTEKGKDVELRCDPISGHTALYWYRQSLGQGLEFLIYFQGNSAPDKSGLPSDRFSAERTGGSVSTLTIQRTQQEDSAVYLCASSLRGDRAYEQYFGPGTRLTVT.

The chain combines TRBV19 with TRBJ2-2; D unresolved. The V end was cut by 10 bases, the J end by 3 bases, with 18 bases between. Per germline, CDR1 LNHDA and CDR2 SQIVND (reference sequence). The CDR3 runs 15 residues. CDR3 nucleotides: TGTGCCACCCAGGCTCCATTTCGAGACACCGGGGAGCTGTTTTTT. This translates into CATQAPFRDTGELFF. The full variable domain, its missing parts supplied by reference TRBV19 and TRBJ2-2, is DGGITQSPKYLFRKEGQNVTLSCEQNLNHDAMYWYRQDPGQGLRLIYYSQIVNDFQKGDIAEGYSVSREKKESFPLTVTSAQKNPTAFYLCATQAPFRDTGELFFGEGSRLTVL.

J is TRBJ1-2 and V is TRBV20-1, with 8 bases matching TRBD1. CDR3 length: 13 amino acids. Germline CDR1 DFQATT, CDR2 SNEGSKA (reference sequence). V was pared by 4 bases and J by 8 bases, with 9 bases of the junction left unmatched. This CDR3 reads CSATEDRAQGYTF. The CDR3 nucleotides are TGCAGTGCTACTGAGGACAGGGCTCAAGGCTACACCTTC.

V usage is TRBV30 and J usage is TRBJ1-1; tentatively, D is TRBD1 (5 bases). CDR1 and CDR2 from the germline V gene are GTSNPN and SVGIG (reference sequence). The CDR3 is 14 residues long. Between the trimmed V and J ends, which lost 0 bases and 4 bases, there was a span of 12 bases. CDR3 in DNA: TGTGCCTGGAGTGTACGGGGGTATGGCACTGAAGCTTTCTTT. It specifies CAWSVRGYGTEAFF.

This rearrangement joins TRBV7-2 to TRBJ1-4, with TRBD1 matching 9 bases. With V trimmed by 5 bases and J by 14 bases, 18 bases remained unmatched. There are 16 residues in the CDR3. Germline V CDR1 and CDR2: SGHTA, FQGNSA. This CDR3 reads CASSGERTGVGSLLFF. Written as DNA, the CDR3 is TGTGCCAGCAGCGGTGAGAGGACAGGGGTCGGATCTCTCCTGTTTTTT.

This clone has a single count. The J gene is TRBJ2-7, the V gene TRBV15; D unresolved. The CDR3 is 12 residues long. Germline V CDR1 and CDR2: LNHNV, YYDKDF (reference sequence). V lost 4 bases, J lost 7 bases, and 11 bases lay in between. The CDR3 here is CATSMFRAEQYF. As DNA, the CDR3 is TGTGCCACCAGCATGTTCCGTGCGGAGCAGTACTTC. The whole variable domain, filled in from reference TRBV15 and TRBJ2-7, reads DAMVIQNPRYQVTQFGKPVTLSCSQTLNHNVMYWYQQKSSQAPKLLFHYYDKDFNNEADTPDNFQSRRPNTSFCFLDIRSPGLGDTAMYLCATSMFRAEQYFGPGTRLTVT.

The chain is built from TRBV3-1 (or the pseudogene TRBV3-2) and TRBJ2-7; TRBD1 matches 7 bases. The CDR3 covers 14 residues. Trimming took 4 bases from V and 5 from J; bases not matched to a gene: 8. Germline values: CDR1 LGHDT, CDR2 YNNKEL (reference sequence). For the CDR3, the DNA is TGTGCCAGCAGCCGTCAGCCACAGGGGAACGAGCAGTACTTC. The encoded protein is CASSRQPQGNEQYF.

This chain uses TRBV28 with TRBJ2-7, with TRBD1 matching over 10 bases. V trimming: 7 bases; J trimming: 3 bases; junction bases outside the gene matches: 6. This CDR3 comprises 14 residues. Germline lookup yields CDR1 MDHEN and CDR2 SYDVKM. The CDR3 protein is CASNRDRGVYEQYF. The CDR3 coding sequence is TGTGCCAGCAACCGGGACAGGGGCGTCTACGAGCAGTACTTC.